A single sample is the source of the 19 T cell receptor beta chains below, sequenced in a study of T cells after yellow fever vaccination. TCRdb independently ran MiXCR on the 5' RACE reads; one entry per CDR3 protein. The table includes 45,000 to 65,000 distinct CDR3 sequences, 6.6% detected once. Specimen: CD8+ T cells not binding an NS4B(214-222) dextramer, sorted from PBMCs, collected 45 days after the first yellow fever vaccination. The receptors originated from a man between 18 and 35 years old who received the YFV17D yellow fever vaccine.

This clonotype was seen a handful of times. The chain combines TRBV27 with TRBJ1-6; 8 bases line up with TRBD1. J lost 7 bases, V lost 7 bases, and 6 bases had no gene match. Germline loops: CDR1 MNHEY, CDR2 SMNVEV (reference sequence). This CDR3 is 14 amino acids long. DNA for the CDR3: TGTGCCAGCAACTACAGGGGGGGCAATTCACCCCTCCACTTT. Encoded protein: CASNYRGGNSPLHF.

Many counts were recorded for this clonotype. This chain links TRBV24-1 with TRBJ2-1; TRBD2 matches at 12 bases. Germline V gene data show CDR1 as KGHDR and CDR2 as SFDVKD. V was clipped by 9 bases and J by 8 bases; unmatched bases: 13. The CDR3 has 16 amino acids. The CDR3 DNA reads TGTGCCACCGGTCTCACTAGTCTAGCGGGGGGGGATGAGCAGTTCTTC. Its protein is CATGLTSLAGGDEQFF.

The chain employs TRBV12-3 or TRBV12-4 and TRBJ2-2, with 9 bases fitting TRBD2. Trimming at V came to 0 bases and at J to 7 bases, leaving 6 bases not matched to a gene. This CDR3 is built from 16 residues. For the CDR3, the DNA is TGTGCCAGCAGTTTAGCGGTAGCGGGGGAAAGCGGGGAGCTGTTTTTT. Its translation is CASSLAVAGESGELFF.

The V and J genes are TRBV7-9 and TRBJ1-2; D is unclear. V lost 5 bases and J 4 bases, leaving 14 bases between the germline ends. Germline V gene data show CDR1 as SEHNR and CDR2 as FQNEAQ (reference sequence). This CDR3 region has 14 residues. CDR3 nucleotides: TGTGCCAGCAGCCCGAATCGGGAAATCTATGGCTACACCTTC. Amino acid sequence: CASSPNREIYGYTF. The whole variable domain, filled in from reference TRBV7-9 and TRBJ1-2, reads DTGVSQNPRHKITKRGQNVTFRCDPISEHNRLYWYRQTLGQGPEFLTYFQNEAQLEKSRLLSDRFSAERPKGSFSTLEIQRTEQGDSAMYLCASSPNREIYGYTFGSGTRLTVV.

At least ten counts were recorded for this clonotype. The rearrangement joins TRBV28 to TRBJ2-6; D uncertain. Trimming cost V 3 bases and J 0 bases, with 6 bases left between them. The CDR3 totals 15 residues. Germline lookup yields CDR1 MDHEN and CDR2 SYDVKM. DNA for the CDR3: TGTGCCAGCAGTTTCCTAATCTCTGGGGCCAACGTCCTGACTTTC. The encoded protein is CASSFLISGANVLTF.

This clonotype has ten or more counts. Written as DNA, the CDR3 is TGTGCCAGCAGCCAAGTCTCCCGGGAGGCTGAAGCTTTCTTT. As protein: CASSQVSREAEAFF. This sequence joins TRBV3-1 and TRBJ1-1; D is ambiguous. V dropped 1 base and J dropped 6 bases, with 12 bases sitting between them. Germline assignment: CDR1 LGHDT and CDR2 YNNKEL (reference sequence). This CDR3 has 14 residues.

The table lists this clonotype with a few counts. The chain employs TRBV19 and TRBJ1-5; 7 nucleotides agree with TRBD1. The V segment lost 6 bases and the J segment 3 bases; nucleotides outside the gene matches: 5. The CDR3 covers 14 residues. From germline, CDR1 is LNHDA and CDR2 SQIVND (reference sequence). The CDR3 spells CASRKTGINQPQHF. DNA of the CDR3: TGTGCCAGTAGGAAGACAGGGATCAATCAGCCCCAGCATTTT.

The CDR3 loop is CASSLSGQGNQPQHF. In DNA form, the CDR3 reads TGTGCCAGCAGTCTTTCGGGACAGGGGAATCAGCCCCAGCATTTT. This rearrangement joins TRBV12-3 or TRBV12-4 to TRBJ1-5; 10 bases are a match to TRBD1. CDR3 length: 15 residues. The J segment lost 4 bases and the V segment lost 5 bases, leaving 5 bases of the junction unmatched.

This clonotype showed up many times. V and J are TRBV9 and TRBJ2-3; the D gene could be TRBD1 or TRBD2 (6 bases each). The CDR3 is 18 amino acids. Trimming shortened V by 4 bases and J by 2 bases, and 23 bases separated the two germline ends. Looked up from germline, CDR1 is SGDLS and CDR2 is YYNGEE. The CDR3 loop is CASSPRRGAAYFTDTQYF. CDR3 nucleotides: TGTGCCAGCAGCCCACGGAGGGGGGCAGCGTACTTCACAGATACGCAGTATTTT.

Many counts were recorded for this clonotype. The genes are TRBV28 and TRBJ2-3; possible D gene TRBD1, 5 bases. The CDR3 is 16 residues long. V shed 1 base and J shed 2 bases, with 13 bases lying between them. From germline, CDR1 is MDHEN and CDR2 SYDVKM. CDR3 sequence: CASSLYPRAPTDTQYF. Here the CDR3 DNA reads TGTGCCAGCAGTTTATATCCCAGGGCCCCCACAGATACGCAGTATTTT. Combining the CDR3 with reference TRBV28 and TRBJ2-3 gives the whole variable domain DVKVTQSSRYLVKRTGEKVFLECVQDMDHENMFWYRQDPGLGLRLIYFSYDVKMKEKGDIPEGYSVSREKKERFSLILESASTNQTSMYLCASSLYPRAPTDTQYFGPGTRLTVL.

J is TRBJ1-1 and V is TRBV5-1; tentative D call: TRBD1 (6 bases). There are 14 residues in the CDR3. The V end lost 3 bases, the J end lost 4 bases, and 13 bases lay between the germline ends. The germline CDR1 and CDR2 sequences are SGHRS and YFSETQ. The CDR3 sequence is CASSSTGKSTEAFF. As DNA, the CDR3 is TGCGCCAGCAGCTCGACAGGAAAAAGCACTGAAGCTTTCTTT. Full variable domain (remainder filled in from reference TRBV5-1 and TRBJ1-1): KAGVTQTPRYLIKTRGQQVTLSCSPISGHRSVSWYQQTPGQGLQFLFEYFSETQRNKGNFPGRFSGRQFSNSRSEMNVSTLELGDSALYLCASSSTGKSTEAFFGQGTRLTVV.

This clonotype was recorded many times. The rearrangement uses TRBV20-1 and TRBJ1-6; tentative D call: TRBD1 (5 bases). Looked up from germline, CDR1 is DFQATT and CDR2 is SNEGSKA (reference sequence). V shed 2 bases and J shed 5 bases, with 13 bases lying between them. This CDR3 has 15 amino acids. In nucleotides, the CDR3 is TGCAGTGCTAGACCTGGGACGCCGGATAATTCACCCCTCCACTTT. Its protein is CSARPGTPDNSPLHF.

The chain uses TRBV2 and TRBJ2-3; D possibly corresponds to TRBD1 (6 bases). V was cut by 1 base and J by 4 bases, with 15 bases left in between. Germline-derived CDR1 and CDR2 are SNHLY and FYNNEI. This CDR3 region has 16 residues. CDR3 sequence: CASSEVGAMRSDTQYF. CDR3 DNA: TGTGCCAGCAGTGAAGTGGGGGCTATGAGATCAGATACGCAGTATTTT. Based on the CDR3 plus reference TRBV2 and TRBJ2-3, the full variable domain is EPEVTQTPSHQVTQMGQEVILRCVPISNHLYFYWYRQILGQKVEFLVSFYNNEISEKSEIFDDQFSVERPDGSNFTLKIRSTKLEDSAMYFCASSEVGAMRSDTQYFGPGTRLTVL.

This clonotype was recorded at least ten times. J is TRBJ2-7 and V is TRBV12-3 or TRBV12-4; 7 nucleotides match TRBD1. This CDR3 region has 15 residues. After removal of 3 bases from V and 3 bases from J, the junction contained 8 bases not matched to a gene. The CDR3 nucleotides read TGTGCCAGCAGTTTTGACAGGGTGGCCAACTACGAGCAGTACTTC. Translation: CASSFDRVANYEQYF.

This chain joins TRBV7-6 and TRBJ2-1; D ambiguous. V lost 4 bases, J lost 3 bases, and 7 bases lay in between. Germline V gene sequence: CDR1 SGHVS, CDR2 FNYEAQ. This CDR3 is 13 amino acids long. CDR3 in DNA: TGTGCCAGCAGCTCTGGGTGCTACAATGAGCAGTTCTTC. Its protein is CASSSGCYNEQFF.

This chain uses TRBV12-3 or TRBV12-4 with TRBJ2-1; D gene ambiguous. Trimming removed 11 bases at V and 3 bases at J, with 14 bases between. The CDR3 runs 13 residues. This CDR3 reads CASLVDGYNEQFF. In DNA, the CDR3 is TGTGCCTCCTTGGTGGACGGCTACAATGAGCAGTTCTTC.

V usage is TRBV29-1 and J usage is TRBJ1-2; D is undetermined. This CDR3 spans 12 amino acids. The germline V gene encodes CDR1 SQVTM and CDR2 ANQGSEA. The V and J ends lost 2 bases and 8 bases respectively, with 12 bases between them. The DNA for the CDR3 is TGCAGCGTTGAACAGTCTGGAGCAGGCTACACCTTC. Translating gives CSVEQSGAGYTF.

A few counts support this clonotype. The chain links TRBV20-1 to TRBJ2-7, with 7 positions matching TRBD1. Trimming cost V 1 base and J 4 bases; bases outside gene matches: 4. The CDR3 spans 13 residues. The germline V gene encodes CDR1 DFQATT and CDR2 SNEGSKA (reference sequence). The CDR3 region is CSARGDREYEQYF. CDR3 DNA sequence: TGCAGTGCTAGAGGCGACAGGGAATACGAGCAGTACTTC.

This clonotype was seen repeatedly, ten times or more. The chain's CDR3 is CASSSRQGKGEQYV. CDR3 DNA sequence: TGTGCCAGCAGTTCAAGACAGGGTAAGGGCGAGCAGTACGTC. V and J are TRBV7-9 and TRBJ2-7; 7 bases fit TRBD1. CDR3 length equals 14 residues. V was pared by 6 bases and J by 6 bases, with 11 bases of the junction left unmatched. The germline gives CDR1 SEHNR, CDR2 FQNEAQ (reference sequence).